This is a list of T cell receptor beta chains from one sample in a study of blood T cell repertoires in COVID-19. The assay was immunoSEQ multiplex PCR, and TCRdb's table has in-frame clones only and misses some. The profile shows about 150,000 clones, around 84% of them singletons. Sample: peripheral blood. The receptors derive from a man between 45 and 60 years old with active or convalescent COVID-19. Each CDR3 is given without its conserved first and last residue. A D gene is named only where the DNA matches it firmly.

TRBV11-2,TRBJ2-5,.,ASSFLPGHYQETQY
TRBV6-1,TRBJ1-6,TRBD1,ASSDETGSNSPLH
TRBV9,TRBJ2-7,TRBD1,ASSVEVTGSYEQY
TRBV27,TRBJ2-1,.,ASSLEASNEQF
TRBV7-2,TRBJ2-7,.,ASSFRGYSYEQY
TRBV12-3/TRBV12-4,TRBJ2-7,.,ASTTRIAREQY
TRBV7-3,TRBJ2-1,.,ASSFGLGTYNEQF
TRBV11-1,TRBJ2-1,TRBD1,ASSPGQDNEQF
TRBV4-3,TRBJ2-3,TRBD2,ASSQDWAGAIDTQY
TRBV12-2,TRBJ1-3,.,ASGTASGNTIY
TRBV15,TRBJ1-2,.,ATSRGAGDYGYT
TRBV11-2,TRBJ1-1,.,ASSSTVNTEAF
TRBV10-3,TRBJ1-2,TRBD1,AISRRQGADDYGYT
TRBV6-5,TRBJ1-2,.,ASRVTRKNYGYT
TRBV7-6,TRBJ2-3,TRBD2,ASSPIAGSSTDTQY
TRBV4-1,TRBJ2-1,.,ASSQDSVANEQF